The rows below give T cell receptor beta chains drawn from one sample of a study of cytomegalovirus exposure and HLA in healthy donors. This table comes from immunoSEQ multiplex PCR, and its TCRdb copy is limited to in-frame clones, with some not included. The sample shows around 100,000 clones, 60% to 80% of them seen only once. Sequenced sample: PBMCs. The receptors were sampled from a man younger than 35 in good health and CMV-seropositive. Both conserved end residues are part of each CDR3. The D gene is left open where the match is weak. Size is stated for part of the rows, as once, few or many counts, or as a class when the clone is expanded.

CDR3 length	D gene	V gene	J gene	clone size	CDR3 DNA	CDR3 protein
17	TRBD1	TRBV7-2	TRBJ1-2	once	TGTGCCAGCAGCTCAAGACAGGGGGCCTCCCCCATCTATGGCTACACCTTC	CASSSRQGASPIYGYTF
12	NA	TRBV29-1	TRBJ1-1	once	TGCAGCGTTGTACGACGTGGGGGGGAAACTTTCTTT	CSVVRRGGETFF
13	NA	TRBV28	TRBJ1-1	NA	TGTGCCAGCAGTTTAAGAACAGGGCCCGAAGCTTTCTTT	CASSLRTGPEAFF
15	NA	TRBV7-2	TRBJ2-1	NA	TGTGCCAGCAGCTTAGGTCCCCCCGAGTACAATGAGCAGTTCTTC	CASSLGPPEYNEQFF
11	NA	TRBV20-1	TRBJ1-1	NA	TGCAGTGCTAGGGGGCAGGGCCAAGCTTTCTTT	CSARGQGQAFF
17	TRBD2	TRBV10-3	TRBJ2-3	few	TGTGCCATCAGTGAGAACGATAGCGGGGGGTCGAAAGATACGCAGTATTTT	CAISENDSGGSKDTQYF
17	TRBD2	TRBV13	TRBJ2-5	few	TGTGCCAGCAGCTCCTCCTCGAGCGGGGGGGTTAGTGAGACCCAGTACTTC	CASSSSSSGGVSETQYF
14	NA	TRBV5-1	TRBJ1-1	NA	TGCGCCAGCAGCTTGGGCAGCGGAAACACTGAAGCTTTCTTT	CASSLGSGNTEAFF
16	TRBD1	TRBV5-4	TRBJ1-2	NA	TGTGCCAGCAGCCACCCCGCACAGGGGGCAGGGATCGGCTACACCTTC	CASSHPAQGAGIGYTF
14	NA	TRBV5-8	TRBJ1-1	NA	TGTGCCAGCAGCCGGGGACAATGGCACACTGAAGCTTTCTTT	CASSRGQWHTEAFF
15	TRBD1	TRBV6-1	TRBJ1-5	NA	TGTGCCAGCATCCCCGGGACAGGGGGCAATCAGCCCCAGCATTTT	CASIPGTGGNQPQHF
10	NA	TRBV29-1	TRBJ1-1	NA	TGCAGCGCTTCGGGGGGAGACGCTTTCTTT	CSASGGDAFF
13	NA	TRBV6-1	TRBJ1-2	NA	TGTGCCAGCAGTGACTCGACAGTGTATGGCTACACCTTC	CASSDSTVYGYTF
13	NA	TRBV5-6	TRBJ1-6	NA	TGTGCCAGCAGCTTGTCGGGGAATTCACCCCTCCACTTT	CASSLSGNSPLHF
14	TRBD2	TRBV5-1	TRBJ2-5	few	TGCGCCAGCACCACCTTAGCGGGGCAAGAGACCCAGTACTTC	CASTTLAGQETQYF
16	TRBD1	TRBV4-1	TRBJ2-7	NA	TGCGCCAGCAGCCAAGTCGCGACAGGGACATCCTACGAGCAGTACTTC	CASSQVATGTSYEQYF
14	TRBD1	TRBV19	TRBJ1-2	NA	TGTGCCAGTAGTTTCCGGGACAGGACCTATGGCTACACCTTC	CASSFRDRTYGYTF
14	TRBD1	TRBV5-1	TRBJ1-4	NA	TGCGCCAGCAGAGGGACAGGGGGCTATGAAAAACTGTTTTTT	CASRGTGGYEKLFF
15	TRBD1	TRBV7-9	TRBJ2-7	NA	TGTGCCAGCAGCTTGGGGACAGGGGGCGTTAACGAGCAGTACTTC	CASSLGTGGVNEQYF
11	NA	TRBV20-1	TRBJ1-1	NA	TGCAGTGCTAGTTTGGGCAGGGAAGCTTTCTTT	CSASLGREAFF
14	NA	TRBV5-1	TRBJ2-7	NA	TGCGCCAGCCGGCCCCAGGGACTGACTTACGAGCAGTACTTC	CASRPQGLTYEQYF
14	TRBD1	TRBV6-1	TRBJ2-3	NA	TGTGCCAGCACCGGGACAGGGGTTTCGGATACGCAGTATTTT	CASTGTGVSDTQYF
13	NA	TRBV5-1	TRBJ2-1	NA	TGCGCCAGCAGCTTGGCCAGGGGCGATGAGCAGTTCTTC	CASSLARGDEQFF
12	NA	TRBV28	TRBJ1-5	NA	TGTGCCAGCAGACCGAGGGATCAGCCCCAGCATTTT	CASRPRDQPQHF
15	TRBD2	TRBV6-1	TRBJ2-1	NA	TGTGCCAGCGGCCCCGGGGGGGCTTCCTACAATGAGCAGTTCTTC	CASGPGGASYNEQFF
15	NA	TRBV15	TRBJ1-2	NA	TGTGCCACCAGCAGAGATTTATCGGGGGTCGGTGGCTACACCTTC	CATSRDLSGVGGYTF
13	TRBD1	TRBV11-2	TRBJ2-5	NA	TGTGCCAGCAGCGTGGGGACAGGGGAGACCCAGTACTTC	CASSVGTGETQYF
18	NA	TRBV28	TRBJ1-5	few	TGTGCCAGCAGTTTATATATGACCCCAGGGTCTAGCAATCAGCCCCAGCATTTT	CASSLYMTPGSSNQPQHF
13	TRBD1	TRBV19	TRBJ1-2	NA	TGTGCCAGCCGGGACAGTCGGGCCTATGGCTACACCTTC	CASRDSRAYGYTF
15	NA	TRBV2	TRBJ2-4	few	TGTGCCAGCAGTGAAGATCGGGGAGCCAAAAACATTCAGTACTTC	CASSEDRGAKNIQYF
13	NA	TRBV28	TRBJ2-6	NA	TGTGCCAGCACACTTTCTGGGGCCAACGTCCTGACTTTC	CASTLSGANVLTF
15	NA	TRBV6-1	TRBJ1-5	NA	TGTGCCAGCAGAATTATACAGGGAAGCAATCAGCCCCAGCATTTT	CASRIIQGSNQPQHF
15	TRBD1	TRBV11-2	TRBJ2-5	few	TGTGCCAGCAGCTCCATCAGGGGGCGCGGGGAGACCCAGTACTTC	CASSSIRGRGETQYF
16	NA	TRBV5-1	TRBJ2-3	NA	TGCGCCAGCAGCTTGGTTTTGACTGATTTTGAAGATACGCAGTATTTT	CASSLVLTDFEDTQYF
12	NA	TRBV5-6	TRBJ1-2	few	TGTGCCAGCAGCCCTTTCTCAGGGGGCTACACCTTC	CASSPFSGGYTF
12	TRBD1	TRBV19	TRBJ1-2	NA	TGTGCCAGTAGCAGGGGGCCGGGTGGCTACACCTTC	CASSRGPGGYTF
15	TRBD1	TRBV7-9	TRBJ1-6	NA	TGTGCCAGCAGCTCCGTCCTCCGGGACAGCTCACCCCTCCACTTT	CASSSVLRDSSPLHF
14	TRBD2	TRBV6-5	TRBJ2-7	NA	TGTGCCAGCAGTTACGGGGAGGGACCCTACGAGCAGTACTTC	CASSYGEGPYEQYF
16	TRBD2	TRBV2	TRBJ2-1	NA	TGTGCCAGCAATGAGTTCAGGAGCGGGGGGCCGCCCGAGCAGTTCTTC	CASNEFRSGGPPEQFF
11	NA	TRBV19	TRBJ2-4	NA	TGTGCCAGTAGTCTTCCGGGCATTCAGTACTTC	CASSLPGIQYF
13	NA	TRBV28	TRBJ2-7	many	TGTGCCACTCTTAGCGGAAGCTCCTACGAGCAGTACTTC	CATLSGSSYEQYF
19	NA	TRBV4-2	TRBJ2-7	NA	TGTGCCAGCAGCCAAGGACCCTCGGGGGCGGGGGCTAACCCCTACGAGCAGTACTTC	CASSQGPSGAGANPYEQYF
14	TRBD1	TRBV6-5	TRBJ2-1	NA	TGTGCCAGCAGTCGGGGACAGGGACTCAATGAGCAGTTCTTC	CASSRGQGLNEQFF
18	NA	TRBV10-3	TRBJ1-3	NA	TGTGCCATCAGTGATACGCGATTTCGGGGGGGATCTGGAAACACCATATATTTT	CAISDTRFRGGSGNTIYF
16	NA	TRBV2	TRBJ1-5	few	TGTGCCAGCAGTGAAACCTCGGGGGTCGATGATGAGCCCCAGCATTTT	CASSETSGVDDEPQHF
16	TRBD1	TRBV7-9	TRBJ1-2	few	TGTGCCAGCAGCCAGACAGGGGGCCCTGAAAACTATGGCTACACCTTC	CASSQTGGPENYGYTF
15	TRBD1	TRBV2	TRBJ2-5	NA	TGTGCCAGCAGTGAAAGCAGGGGGCTCGGGGAGACCCAGTACTTC	CASSESRGLGETQYF
14	TRBD1	TRBV18	TRBJ1-1	NA	TGTGCCAGCCATAAGGACAGGATCCACACTGAAGCTTTCTTT	CASHKDRIHTEAFF
13	NA	TRBV6-5	TRBJ1-1	few	TGTGCCAGCAGTTACTCGAGGGACACTGAAGCTTTCTTT	CASSYSRDTEAFF
16	TRBD1	TRBV14	TRBJ2-7	NA	TGTGCCAGCAGCCAAGAAGTGGCAGGGGGCCCTTGCGAGCAGTACTTC	CASSQEVAGGPCEQYF
15	NA	TRBV10-3	TRBJ2-1	NA	TGTGCCATCAGTGAGTCGAACTCCGGAGGGAGTGAGCAGTTCTTC	CAISESNSGGSEQFF
15	TRBD1	TRBV6-1	TRBJ1-5	NA	TGTGCCAGCAGTGGTTGGGACAGGGACAATCAGCCCCAGCATTTT	CASSGWDRDNQPQHF
16	TRBD1	TRBV19	TRBJ1-2	NA	TGTGCCAGTAGTATCCCGAACAGGGGGCAAAACTATGGCTACACCTTC	CASSIPNRGQNYGYTF
15	TRBD2	TRBV6-5	TRBJ2-5	NA	TGTGCCAGCAGTCATAGCGGGGGGGGACAAGAGACCCAGTACTTC	CASSHSGGGQETQYF
16	NA	TRBV29-1	TRBJ2-3	NA	TGCAGCGTCGCTGCCTCAGGGGTCCTGAGGACAGATACGCAGTATTTT	CSVAASGVLRTDTQYF
16	TRBD1	TRBV29-1	TRBJ1-3	NA	TGCAGCGTTGAGACCGGACAGGGGATTTCTGGAAACACCATATATTTT	CSVETGQGISGNTIYF
12	NA	TRBV7-9	TRBJ1-2	NA	TGTGCCAGCAGCACCAGGGCCGCCCCCTACACCTTC	CASSTRAAPYTF
13	TRBD2	TRBV7-9	TRBJ2-1	NA	TGTGCCAGCAGCTTAGATCTAGCGGGTGAGCAGTTCTTC	CASSLDLAGEQFF